This TCR beta chain was recovered during a study of tumor-infiltrating lymphocytes in glioblastoma multiforme. Findings of the study overall: Functional subtype sorting of these T cells was not performed. The TCR and somatic mutation analysis included just one glioblastoma patient. RNA-based TCR sequencing may distort clone frequencies, since cells carry unequal TCR transcript numbers.

Multiple V-beta primers and a C-beta primer amplified TCRB from RNA. Input was around 0.5 ug total RNA, reverse-transcribed with a C-beta primer. TCRdb passed the multiplex PCR reads through MiXCR, listing each CDR3 protein once. This table has around 9,300 distinct CDR3 sequences, 60% to 80% appearing once. In regard to this clonotype: Its specificity is unknown.

There are 14 residues in the CDR3. Trimming removed 10 bases from V and 3 bases from J; junction bases left unmatched: 11. V usage is TRBV12-3 or TRBV12-4 and J usage is TRBJ1-1, with 7 bases that match TRBD1. The receptor's source is a male donor with glioblastoma. Sequencing input: brain tumor tissue. CDR3 sequence (DNA): TGTGCCAACAGGGACAGACGGGAAGACACTGAAGCTTTCTTT. Translating it yields CANRDRREDTEAFF.